This T cell receptor (beta chain) was captured by sequencing in a study of early stage breast cancer tumors. Profiling relied on immunoSEQ multiplex PCR, and the TCRdb table lists in-frame clones only, not all of them. The data hold 25,000 to 35,000 clones, with around 70% observed a single time. V shed 4 bases, J shed 4 bases, and the junction held 7 bases outside the gene matches. There are 16 residues in the CDR3. Germline V gene data show CDR1 as SGHDT and CDR2 as YYEEEE. Sequencing input: blood. The V gene is TRBV5-6, the J gene TRBJ2-1; 11 bases match TRBD2. This sequence was found in a person in their fifties with breast cancer. DNA for the CDR3: TGTGCCAGCAGCGGAACTAGCGGGAGTTCTTACAATGAGCAGTTCTTC. Amino acid sequence: CASSGTSGSSYNEQFF.